This T cell receptor beta chain was retrieved from a study of CD8 T cells in ankylosing spondylitis. Notes on the study in general: Seemingly distinctive of ankylosing spondylitis blood was a TCR beta motif formed by eight highly homologous variants. Researchers reportedly found disease-linked clones significantly enriched in matched ankylosing spondylitis synovial fluid.

Turning to this clonotype: Its antigen is not identified. This may be a read error: a much more frequent sequence differs by one nucleotide.

Quantitative 5'-RACE with molecular barcodes was used to make the TCR beta libraries. TCRdb used MiXCR to reprocess the 5' RACE reads, holding one entry per CDR3 protein. The sample holds more than 650,000 distinct CDR3 sequences, over 9.5% seen once. Trimming cost V 6 bases and J 3 bases; bases outside gene matches: 5. The CDR3 is 13 amino acids. From germline, CDR1 is MNHNS and CDR2 SASEGT. The genes are TRBV6-1 and TRBJ2-7, with 7 bases aligning to TRBD1. The sequenced sample was blood, either unsorted or a sorted T cell fraction (not recorded which). This clonotype was obtained from a male donor with ankylosing spondylitis. The CDR3 sequence: CASRTGQNYEQYF. CDR3 sequence (DNA): TGTGCCAGCAGGACGGGACAGAACTACGAGCAGTACTTC.